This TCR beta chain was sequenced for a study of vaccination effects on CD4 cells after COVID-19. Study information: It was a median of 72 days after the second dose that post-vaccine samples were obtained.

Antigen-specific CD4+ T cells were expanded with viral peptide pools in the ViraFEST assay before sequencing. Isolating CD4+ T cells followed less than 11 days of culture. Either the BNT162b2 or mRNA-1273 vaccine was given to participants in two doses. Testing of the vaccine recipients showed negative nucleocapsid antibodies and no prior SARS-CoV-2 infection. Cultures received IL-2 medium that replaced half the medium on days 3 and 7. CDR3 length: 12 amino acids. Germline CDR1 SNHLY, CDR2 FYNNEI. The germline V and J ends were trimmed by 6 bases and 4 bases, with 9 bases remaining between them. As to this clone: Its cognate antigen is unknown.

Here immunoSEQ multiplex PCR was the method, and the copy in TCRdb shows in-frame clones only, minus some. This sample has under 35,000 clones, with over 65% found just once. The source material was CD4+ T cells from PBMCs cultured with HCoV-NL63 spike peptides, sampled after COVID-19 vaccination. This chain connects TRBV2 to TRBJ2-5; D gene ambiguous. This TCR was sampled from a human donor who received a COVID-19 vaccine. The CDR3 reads CASRNFGETQYF. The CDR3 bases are TGTGCCAGCAGGAATTTCGGAGAGACCCAGTACTTC.